Below, 7 T cell receptor beta chains from the same sample are listed, as sequenced in a study of cytomegalovirus exposure and HLA in healthy donors (dated by TCRdb to 2016 to 2017). Library prep was done by the immunoSEQ multiplex PCR assay. For the multiplex PCR, a mixture combining 60 forward primers for TCR Vbeta segments and 13 reverse primers for TCR Jbeta segments was used. TCRdb provides this immuneACCESS table in a form limited to in-frame rearrangements. Some clones are lacking; in checked studies, under half of them reflect an unresolved V gene, and why the rest are absent is not known. The sample table contains around 150,000 clones; only one count was recorded for around 78% of them. The ten largest clones take up roughly 1% of the sample. The sample was PBMCs. The source is a woman in her thirties or forties in good health and CMV-seronegative.

The chain recombines TRBV4-2 with TRBJ2-6, with a tentative D call TRBD2 (6 bases). CDR3 length equals 17 residues. Per germline, CDR1 LGHNA and CDR2 YNFKEQ. The V end lost 11 bases, the J end lost 0 bases, and 20 bases lay between the germline ends. The CDR3 nucleotides read TGTGCCTCCGCTCGCGGGGCCTTCAGCTCTGGGGCCAACGTCCTGACTTTC. This translates into CASARGAFSSGANVLTF.

The chain recombines TRBV7-9 with TRBJ2-3; 8 bases map to TRBD2. From germline, CDR1 is SEHNR and CDR2 FQNEAQ (reference sequence). The length of the CDR3 is 16 residues. The V segment lost 2 bases and the J segment 6 bases; nucleotides outside the gene matches: 10. The CDR3 DNA is TGTGCCAGCAGCTTAAAGGAAAGCGGGAGAATCGATACGCAGTATTTT. This codes for CASSLKESGRIDTQYF.

This clone was found a few times. The gene calls are TRBV7-9 and TRBJ1-5, with a weak D call TRBD1 (5 bases). V was shortened by 1 base and J by 8 bases, with 18 bases between the two germline ends. The CDR3 sequence is 16 residues long. The V gene's germline CDR1 is SEHNR and CDR2 FQNEAQ (reference sequence). CDR3: CASSLGNSAGKEPQHF. The CDR3 DNA sequence: TGTGCCAGCAGCTTAGGAAATTCGGCAGGGAAGGAGCCCCAGCATTTT.

This clone appeared a few times. The sample holds other DNA sequences that translate to the same CDR3. The chain combines TRBV4-1 with TRBJ1-5, with D possibly matching TRBD1 (5 bases). Germline V gives CDR1 MGHRA, CDR2 YSYEKL. This CDR3 spans 14 amino acids. The V end lost 4 bases, the J end lost 3 bases, and 10 bases lay between the germline ends. The CDR3 sequence: CASSPDSYNQPQHF. Written as DNA, the CDR3 is TGCGCCAGCAGCCCCGACAGTTACAATCAGCCCCAGCATTTT.

This clone has a handful of counts. The genes are TRBV7-9 and TRBJ1-2, with D maybe TRBD1 (6 bases). Germline CDR1 and CDR2: SEHNR and FQNEAQ (reference sequence). Trimming took off 4 bases at V and 2 bases at J, with 14 bases between the two ends. The CDR3 is 15 residues long. CDR3 residues: CASSSWQGSNYGYTF. In DNA form, the CDR3 reads TGTGCCAGCAGCTCGTGGCAGGGGAGCAACTATGGCTACACCTTC.

The chain carries TRBV2 and TRBJ2-7; D possibly corresponds to TRBD2 (6 bases). This CDR3 is 12 amino acids long. The germline V gene has CDR1 SNHLY and CDR2 FYNNEI. V was pared by 6 bases and J by 4 bases, with 10 bases between. CDR3 region: CASRRDLYEQYF. CDR3 in DNA: TGTGCCAGCAGGCGGGACCTATACGAGCAGTACTTC.

The chain has TRBV9 and TRBJ2-3, with TRBD2 identical over 12 bases. CDR1 is SGDLS, CDR2 YYNGEE, per germline. V gave up 4 bases and J gave up 3 bases; unmatched junction bases: 6. The CDR3 is 16 residues long. The CDR3 loop is CASSPLAGGPTDTQYF. DNA of the CDR3: TGTGCCAGCAGCCCCCTAGCGGGAGGGCCTACAGATACGCAGTATTTT.